Below, 25 T cell receptor beta chains from the same sample are listed, as sequenced in a study of regulatory T cells in long-lasting Graves disease. Sequencing libraries for TCR beta were prepared with iRepertoire HTBI primers and Arm-PCR of CDR3 regions. MiXCR was run by TCRdb on the multiplex PCR reads, yielding one entry per CDR3 protein. The sample yields approximately 560,000 distinct CDR3 sequences, roughly 16% seen once. Time point: newly diagnosed GD, antithyroid drugs for less than 3 months. PBMC RNA was the source of the TCR library. This same sample was also part of a study on T cells in Graves' hyperthyroidism and ophthalmopathy.

The starting material was peripheral blood mononuclear cells (PBMCs), obtained at new diagnosis, from a patient treated with antithyroid drugs. These receptors were collected from a man younger than 35 with Graves disease.

This clonotype was detected a few times. The chain couples TRBV12-5 to TRBJ2-1; 14 nucleotides line up with TRBD2. Germline V gives CDR1 LGHNT, CDR2 FRNRAP. V dropped 5 bases and J dropped 5; count of bases not matched to a gene: 2. This CDR3 is built from 15 residues. The DNA of the CDR3 is TGTGCTAGTGGTATGGGACTAGCGGGAGACAATGAGCAGTTCTTC. It specifies CASGMGLAGDNEQFF.

This clonotype was seen only a few times. The rearrangement links TRBV3-1 to TRBJ2-7, with D unclear. The V gene's germline CDR1 is LGHDT and CDR2 YNNKEL (reference sequence). This CDR3 region has 12 residues. V was clipped by 5 bases and J by 5 bases, with 10 bases between them. As DNA, the CDR3 is TGTGCCAGCAGCGCCAGGAGTAACGAGCAGTACTTC. This codes for CASSARSNEQYF.

Ten or more counts support this clonotype. The J gene is TRBJ2-2, the V gene TRBV2; D is undetermined. From germline, CDR1 is SNHLY and CDR2 FYNNEI. The CDR3 is made up of 15 amino acids. The V end was cut by 3 bases, the J end by 10 bases, with 18 bases between. The CDR3 protein is CASSEGSAVRVELFF. The CDR3 DNA follows: TGTGCCAGCAGTGAGGGTTCAGCCGTTAGGGTGGAGCTGTTTTTT.

A note on this clonotype: A much larger clone differs by one base, so this may be a read error. The V and J genes are TRBV5-1 and TRBJ2-1; D is perhaps TRBD2 (6 bases). Per the germline V gene, CDR1 is SGHRS and CDR2 is YFSETQ. The CDR3 spans 18 residues. The CDR3 is CAGSLPTRDFGTYNEQFF. The CDR3 region has the DNA TGCGCCGGCAGCTTGCCGACCCGGGACTTTGGGACCTACAATGAGCAGTTCTTC.

This clonotype was found many times. V gene TRBV3-1 combines with J gene TRBJ1-5, with no clear D. Germline CDR1 reads LGHDT; CDR2 reads YNNKEL (reference sequence). V was clipped by 0 bases and J by 5 bases, with 11 bases between them. The CDR3 has 15 residues. CDR3 nucleotides: TGTGCCAGCAGCCAAGACTATCGAGGGCATCAGCCCCAGCATTTT. The encoded protein is CASSQDYRGHQPQHF.

This clonotype was counted at least ten times. V and J are TRBV18 and TRBJ2-2; possible D gene TRBD1, 5 bases. Trimming took off 5 bases at V and 6 bases at J, with 10 bases between the two ends. This CDR3 is 13 amino acids long. CDR1 and CDR2 from the germline V gene are KGHSH and LQKENI. The CDR3 spells CASSARGAGELFF. DNA of the CDR3: TGTGCCAGCTCAGCTAGGGGCGCCGGGGAGCTGTTTTTT.

This clonotype has ten or more counts. This chain connects TRBV7-2 to TRBJ2-5, with D hard to call. The CDR3 spans 13 residues. Germline V CDR1 and CDR2: SGHTA, FQGNSA. The V gene lost 5 bases and the J gene lost 2 bases, with 9 bases spanning the gap. CDR3 region: CASSPRQQETQYF. CDR3 coding DNA: TGTGCCAGCAGCCCGCGACAACAAGAGACCCAGTACTTC.

In the case of this clonotype: A much larger clone differs from this one at a single base, so this may be a read error. This rearrangement joins TRBV28 to TRBJ2-1; D is ambiguous. V lost 2 bases and J 0 bases, leaving 11 bases between the germline ends. This CDR3 region has 16 residues. CDR1 is MDHEN and CDR2 is SYDVKM in the germline V gene. The CDR3 reads CASSLTPESSYNEQFF. For the CDR3, the DNA is TGTGCCAGCAGTTTAACCCCGGAAAGCTCCTACAATGAGCAGTTCTTC.

This clonotype was seen ten or more times. In DNA, the CDR3 is TGTGCCAGCAGCTTGGAACTAGCGGGACACCCATCCGAGCAGTACTTC. It encodes CASSLELAGHPSEQYF. The V and J genes are TRBV7-8 and TRBJ2-7, with 10 bases identical to TRBD2. This CDR3 comprises 16 residues. Germline CDR1 and CDR2: SGHVS and FQNEAQ. V shed 3 bases and J 6 bases; nucleotides not matched to a gene: 11.

The rearrangement uses TRBV4-1 and TRBJ2-3, with 12 bases that match TRBD2. Germline trimming cut 2 bases from V and 2 bases from J; bases unmatched to any gene: 5. The CDR3 has 17 amino acids. From germline, CDR1 is MGHRA and CDR2 YSYEKL. CDR3 DNA: TGCGCCAGCAGCCAAACCGGACTAGCGGGGCTCACAGATACGCAGTATTTT. Translation gives CASSQTGLAGLTDTQYF.

The rearrangement links TRBV4-2 to TRBJ1-2; D is ambiguous. The CDR3 spans 13 residues. From germline, CDR1 is LGHNA and CDR2 YNFKEQ. Trimming pared 2 bases from V and 2 bases from J, leaving 6 bases between. DNA for the CDR3: TGTGCCAGCAGCCAAACAAAGAACTATGGCTACACCTTC. It codes for CASSQTKNYGYTF.

This clonotype was seen ten or more times. This chain's CDR3 is CASSTRRADNEQFF. CDR3 coding DNA: TGTGCCAGCAGCACCCGCAGGGCGGACAATGAGCAGTTCTTC. The rearrangement uses TRBV7-3 and TRBJ2-1, with D possibly being TRBD1 (5 bases). This CDR3 spans 14 amino acids. The germline CDR1 and CDR2 sequences are SGHTA and FQGTGA. Trimming pared 5 bases from V and 5 bases from J, leaving 13 bases between.

This clonotype was detected ten times or more. This chain joins TRBV12-3 or TRBV12-4 and TRBJ2-2, with D hard to call. This CDR3 has 13 amino acids. V lost 6 bases and J lost 7, with 12 bases in between. The CDR3 nucleotides read TGTGCCAGCAGCCCAACAGAGCGCGGGGAGCTGTTTTTT. It specifies CASSPTERGELFF.

This clonotype was picked up a small number of times. The junction does not match germline at one end; this may be a read error. This chain uses TRBV5-1 with TRBJ1-1; tentatively, D is TRBD1 (6 bases). The V gene's germline CDR1 is SGHRS and CDR2 YFSETQ. The CDR3 is made up of 14 amino acids. The CDR3 spells CASSAAGDLPEAFF. CDR3 coding DNA: TGCGCCAGCAGCGCCGCAGGGGATCTCCCTGAGGCTTTCTTT.

This clonotype occurred many times. The rearrangement uses TRBV6-1 and TRBJ2-1; 12 bases match TRBD2. Trimming cost V 5 bases and J 2 bases; bases outside gene matches: 13. Germline CDR1 is MNHNS and CDR2 is SASEGT. CDR3 length: 19 residues. In DNA form, the CDR3 reads TGTGCCAGCAGTCCTCCTATGGGGCTAGCGGGAGGGGCCTACAATGAGCAGTTCTTC. This codes for CASSPPMGLAGGAYNEQFF.

There are many counts of this clonotype. CDR3 sequence: CSARDDVGAPSYEQYF. The CDR3 nucleotides read TGCAGTGCTAGAGATGACGTGGGAGCCCCCTCCTACGAGCAGTACTTC. This chain joins TRBV20-1 and TRBJ2-7, with D possibly TRBD2 on 5 matching bases. V lost 0 bases to trimming and J lost 0 bases, with 15 bases between them. Germline V lookup: CDR1 DFQATT, CDR2 SNEGSKA (reference sequence). CDR3 length equals 16 residues.

Concerning this clonotype: This may arise from a read error, as a much more abundant clone is one base away. V and J are TRBV30 and TRBJ1-5; possible D gene TRBD1, 6 bases. The CDR3 length is 13 residues. Germline assignment: CDR1 GTSNPN and CDR2 SVGIG (reference sequence). V dropped 6 bases and J dropped 2 bases, with 11 bases sitting between them. The CDR3 region is CACGRGGNQPQHF. Here the CDR3 DNA reads TGTGCCTGTGGCAGGGGTGGCAATCAGCCCCAGCATTTT.

The chain joins TRBV12-3 or TRBV12-4 to TRBJ2-1; 11 bases map to TRBD2. The trim removed 2 bases at V and 4 bases at J, leaving 10 bases unmatched. The CDR3 has 18 amino acids. CDR3 sequence (DNA): TGTGCCAGCAGTTTAAGGTTGGGGGGACTAGCGGCTTACAATGAGCAGTTCTTC. It encodes CASSLRLGGLAAYNEQFF.

There are a few counts of this clonotype. The chain couples TRBV28 to TRBJ1-6, with D possibly being TRBD1 (5 bases). Germline V gene data show CDR1 as MDHEN and CDR2 as SYDVKM. The V end lost 3 bases, the J end lost 9 bases, and 6 bases lay between the germline ends. The CDR3 covers 12 residues. The CDR3 region is CASSFRVSPLHF. CDR3 in DNA: TGTGCCAGCAGTTTCAGGGTTTCACCCCTCCACTTT.

This clonotype appeared a few times. V gene TRBV27 combines with J gene TRBJ1-6, with TRBD1 as a possible D gene (6 bases). CDR1 is MNHEY and CDR2 is SMNVEV in the germline V gene (reference sequence). V was cut by 4 bases and J by 4 bases, with 14 bases left in between. The CDR3 is made up of 16 amino acids. In DNA, the CDR3 is TGTGCCAGCAGTTCCAGAGGACAGCGTTATAATTCACCCCTCCACTTT. It is translated as CASSSRGQRYNSPLHF.

This clonotype showed up just a few times. The chain combines TRBV24-1 with TRBJ2-3, with D perhaps being TRBD1 or TRBD2 (5 bases each). The CDR3 consists of 15 residues. The germline V and J ends were trimmed by 7 bases and 3 bases, with 16 bases remaining between them. Germline V gives CDR1 KGHDR, CDR2 SFDVKD. The DNA of the CDR3 is TGTGCCACCAGAAAACTAGTGGGGCTTACAGATACGCAGTATTTT. This sequence encodes CATRKLVGLTDTQYF.

A word on this clonotype: This clone may be a read error of a much larger clone one base away. The V and J genes are TRBV28 and TRBJ1-1; D possibly corresponds to TRBD1 (5 bases). Trimming stripped 3 bases from V and 0 bases from J, with 14 bases between. CDR3 length: 16 amino acids. Germline loops: CDR1 MDHEN, CDR2 SYDVKM. The CDR3 region is CASSLETVSMNTEAFF. CDR3 DNA: TGTGCCAGCAGTTTGGAGACAGTTTCAATGAACACTGAAGCTTTCTTT.

The table lists this clonotype with a few counts. Its ends do not fully match the called genes, so a read error is possible. The V call is TRBV5-1, the J call TRBJ2-2; the match to TRBD2 covers 11 bases. The CDR3 runs to 18 residues. CDR1 SGHRS and CDR2 YFSETQ come from the germline V gene. The CDR3 spells CASSLLAGGPSNTGELFF. CDR3 bases: TGTGCCAGCAGCCTGTTAGCGGGAGGGCCCTCGAACACCGGGGAGCTGTTTTTT. The full variable domain, its missing parts supplied by reference TRBV5-1 and TRBJ2-2, is KAGVTQTPRYLIKTRGQQVTLSCSPISGHRSVSWYQQTPGQGLQFLFEYFSETQRNKGNFPGRFSGRQFSNSRSEMNVSTLELGDSALYLCASSLLAGGPSNTGELFFGEGSRLTVL.

There are a few counts of this clonotype. The chain has TRBV18 and TRBJ1-6, with TRBD1 matching over 7 bases. V dropped 5 bases and J dropped 9; count of bases not matched to a gene: 10. Per germline, CDR1 KGHSH and CDR2 LQKENI. The CDR3 is 15 amino acids. CDR3 DNA sequence: TGTGCCAGCTCAACTACGACAGGGTTTCGTTCACCCCTCCACTTT. It yields the protein CASSTTTGFRSPLHF.

The chain has TRBV27 and TRBJ2-3; TRBD2 aligns across 7 bases. Germline CDR1 MNHEY, CDR2 SMNVEV (reference sequence). V gave up 3 bases and J gave up 4 bases; unmatched junction bases: 13. CDR3 length: 17 amino acids. DNA for the CDR3: TGTGCCAGCAGTTTCGGAGTACGGGCGGGAGTTTCAGATACGCAGTATTTT. Protein sequence: CASSFGVRAGVSDTQYF.